What follows are 24 T cell receptor beta chains derived from one specimen sequenced in a study of T cell responses to AZD1222 COVID-19 vaccine. The protocol was immunoSEQ multiplex PCR, while the TCRdb copy is restricted to in-frame clones and leaves out a portion. The table shows roughly 140,000 clones, with 90% occurring only once. This specimen was peripheral blood, taken on day 0 of AZD1222 vaccination. These receptor sequences come from an adult in good health.

The genes are TRBV10-3 and TRBJ1-1; possible D gene TRBD1, 6 bases. Between the trimmed V and J ends, which lost 8 bases and 4 bases, there was a span of 41 bases. Germline V gene lookup returns CDR1 ENHRY and CDR2 SYGVKD. CDR3 length equals 22 residues. The CDR3 loop reads CAIRIHGGVGSGTSSFITEAFF. CDR3 DNA sequence: TGTGCCATCCGTATCCATGGAGGGGTCGGGTCGGGGACAAGTTCATTTATCACTGAAGCTTTCTTT.

The rearrangement joins TRBV18 to TRBJ2-2; D is undetermined. Germline-derived CDR1 and CDR2 are KGHSH and LQKENI. The CDR3 spans 15 residues. V gave up 4 bases and J gave up 5 bases, with 14 bases separating them. For the CDR3, the DNA is TGTGCCAGCTCACTGCGCGAGCCAGATACCGGGGAGCTGTTTTTT. Amino acids: CASSLREPDTGELFF.

V usage is TRBV7-8 and J usage is TRBJ2-2, with unresolved D. Germline CDR1 is SGHVS and CDR2 is FQNEAQ. This CDR3 has 13 residues. V was shortened by 5 bases and J by 1 base, with 5 bases between the two germline ends. This CDR3 is CASSVGNTGELFF. The CDR3 nucleotides read TGTGCCAGCAGCGTAGGGAACACCGGGGAGCTGTTTTTT.

The chain is built from TRBV6-5 and TRBJ1-1; D unresolved. Germline V CDR1 and CDR2: MNHEY, SVGAGI. With 3 bases removed from V and 7 bases from J, the gap between germline ends came to 15 bases. The CDR3 contains 14 residues. This CDR3 is CASSYRFSTREAFF. The CDR3, as DNA: TGTGCCAGCAGTTATAGGTTTTCGACGCGTGAAGCTTTCTTT.

The chain couples TRBV30 to TRBJ2-1, with 16 bases that match TRBD2. This CDR3 comprises 14 residues. The V gene end was trimmed by 6 bases and the J gene end by 15 bases; junction bases not matched to a gene: 11. Germline assignment: CDR1 GTSNPN and CDR2 SVGIG (reference sequence). The DNA of the CDR3 is TGTGCCTGCACCTCGGGACTAGCGGGAGGGCCGGCGTTCTTC. It encodes CACTSGLAGGPAFF. Full variable domain (outside the CDR3, taken from reference TRBV30 and TRBJ2-1): SQTIHQWPATLVQPVGSPLSLECTVEGTSNPNLYWYRQAAGRGLQLLFYSVGIGQISSEVPQNLSASRPQDRQFILSSKKLLLSDSGFYLCACTSGLAGGPAFFGPGTRLTVL.

This chain uses TRBV7-8 with TRBJ1-3; D remains unclear. Germline loops: CDR1 SGHVS, CDR2 FQNEAQ. The germline V and J ends were trimmed by 1 base and 0 bases, with 10 bases remaining between them. The length of the CDR3 is 16 residues. The CDR3 is CASSLGFQHSGNTIYF. The CDR3 nucleotides read TGTGCCAGCAGCTTAGGGTTCCAGCACTCTGGAAACACCATATATTTT.

The CDR3 DNA follows: TGTGCCAGCAGTCAACAGGGTACGAACACTGAAGCTTTCTTT. This codes for CASSQQGTNTEAFF. The gene calls are TRBV6-7 and TRBJ1-1; TRBD1 might be the D (6 bases). TRBV6-7 has ORF status, its function being uncertain. V was cut by 5 bases and J by 1 base, with 11 bases left in between. CDR3 size: 14 residues.

This chain connects TRBV16 to TRBJ2-2; 9 bases match TRBD2. CDR1 and CDR2 from the germline V gene are KGHSY and FQNENV. The V gene end was trimmed by 1 base and the J gene end by 7 bases; junction bases not matched to a gene: 10. The CDR3 is 17 residues long. CDR3 sequence reads: CASSQLLGLAVIGELFF. In nucleotides, the CDR3 is TGTGCCAGCAGCCAATTGTTGGGACTAGCCGTCATCGGGGAGCTGTTTTTT.

The chain combines TRBV7-2 with TRBJ2-1; TRBD2 matches at 8 bases. The germline gives CDR1 SGHTA, CDR2 FQGNSA. The V and J ends lost 3 bases and 10 bases, in that order; junction bases with no gene match: 5. The CDR3 has 13 amino acids. CDR3 in DNA: TGTGCCAGCAGCTTTGATCCTAGCGGGGAGCAGTTCTTC. This codes for CASSFDPSGEQFF.

The chain recombines TRBV11-3 with TRBJ2-7; 7 bases match TRBD2. Trimming took 1 base from V and 8 from J; bases not matched to a gene: 26. Germline CDR1 and CDR2: SGHNT and YENEEA. This CDR3 has 20 residues. The DNA for the CDR3 is TGTGCCAGCAGCTTAGTCTTTGGGTTTCCCAAAGATCCCGGGACTACGAAGCAGTACTTC. This gives the protein CASSLVFGFPKDPGTTKQYF.

This rearrangement joins TRBV14 to TRBJ2-5, with D possibly TRBD2 on 6 matching bases. Germline CDR1 is SGHDN and CDR2 is FVKESK. Trimming removed 4 bases from V and 5 bases from J, with 11 bases in between. The CDR3 extends over 13 amino acids. The CDR3 loop reads CASSRGGGETQYF. The CDR3 bases are TGTGCCAGCAGCCGGGGCGGAGGGGAGACCCAGTACTTC.

The V call is TRBV6-6, the J call TRBJ2-1, with D tentatively TRBD2 (6 bases). Germline V CDR1 and CDR2: MNHNY, SVGAGI (reference sequence). This CDR3 spans 13 amino acids. V lost 4 bases, J lost 13 bases, and 17 bases lay in between. The CDR3 is CASSSGGDPPQFF. CDR3 nucleotide sequence: TGTGCCAGCAGTTCGGGCGGGGATCCCCCCCAGTTCTTC.

This clone was seen once. The chain employs TRBV7-8 and TRBJ1-4; D not certain. Germline V gene sequence: CDR1 SGHVS, CDR2 FQNEAQ. The CDR3 runs to 12 residues. The CDR3 nucleotides read TGTGCGACCAAGGGTACGAATGAAAAACTGTTTTTT. Amino acids: CATKGTNEKLFF.

V gene TRBV4-1 combines with J gene TRBJ2-1; D is unresolved. V lost 4 bases, J lost 6 bases, and 13 bases lay in between. This CDR3 is 14 amino acids long. Per germline, CDR1 MGHRA and CDR2 YSYEKL. This chain's CDR3 is CASSPVPRSNEQFF. CDR3 nucleotide sequence: TGCGCCAGCAGCCCCGTCCCCCGGAGCAATGAGCAGTTCTTC.

The chain links TRBV21-1 to TRBJ1-5. TRBV21-1 is a pseudogene segment. This CDR3 is built from 16 residues. The CDR3 protein is CASSNGEITENQPQHF. DNA for the CDR3: TGTGCCAGCAGCAACGGGGAAATTACGGAGAATCAGCCCCAGCATTTT.

The chain links TRBV7-9 to TRBJ1-3; D remains unclear. V was pared by 2 bases and J by 0 bases, with 14 bases between. The CDR3 runs 17 residues. The germline gives CDR1 SEHNR, CDR2 FQNEAQ (reference sequence). DNA of the CDR3: TGTGCCAGCAGCTTACTAGCCCCGCGGGTCTCTGGAAACACCATATATTTT. Translation gives CASSLLAPRVSGNTIYF.

This clone was counted a single time. V and J are TRBV10-3 and TRBJ2-7; D possibly uses TRBD1 or TRBD2 (5 bases each). From germline, CDR1 is ENHRY and CDR2 SYGVKD. The length of the CDR3 is 13 residues. Deletions cut 5 bases from V and 2 bases from J, with 10 bases between. DNA of the CDR3: TGTGCCATCAGTCCCGGGACGACCTACGAGCAGTACTTC. It codes for CAISPGTTYEQYF.

The chain has TRBV4-1 and TRBJ2-2; no clear D. The V gene's germline CDR1 is MGHRA and CDR2 YSYEKL. The CDR3 loop spans 16 amino acids. V was clipped by 1 base and J by 5 bases, with 14 bases between them. CDR3 residues: CASSQGPLSGTGELFF. The CDR3 coding sequence is TGCGCCAGCAGCCAAGGGCCCCTCAGTGGGACCGGGGAGCTGTTTTTT.

The chain uses TRBV2 and TRBJ2-7; D gene ambiguous. Germline assignment: CDR1 SNHLY and CDR2 FYNNEI. The V gene lost 5 bases and the J gene lost 0 bases, with 8 bases spanning the gap. CDR3 length: 13 amino acids. CDR3 sequence (DNA): TGTGCCAGCAGTCCGAGGAGCTCCTACGAGCAGTACTTC. Translating gives CASSPRSSYEQYF.

The chain uses TRBV30 and TRBJ2-2; no definite D call. Trimming shortened V by 2 bases and J by 0 bases, and 13 bases separated the two germline ends. CDR1 and CDR2 from the germline V gene are GTSNPN and SVGIG (reference sequence). This CDR3 has 16 residues. CDR3 in amino acids: CAWSKSRFPNTGELFF. As DNA, the CDR3 is TGTGCCTGGAGTAAGAGCAGGTTTCCGAACACCGGGGAGCTGTTTTTT.

The rearrangement links TRBV5-5 to TRBJ1-5; D perhaps matches TRBD1 (5 bases). Trimming removed 4 bases from V and 0 bases from J, with 11 bases in between. Germline V gives CDR1 SGHKS, CDR2 YYEKEE (reference sequence). The CDR3 contains 15 residues. In DNA form, the CDR3 reads TGTGCCAGCAGCCTCCTGGGGGATAGCAATCAGCCCCAGCATTTT. Protein: CASSLLGDSNQPQHF. Complete variable domain (other parts from reference TRBV5-5 and TRBJ1-5): DAGVTQSPTHLIKTRGQQVTLRCSPISGHKSVSWYQQVLGQGPQFIFQYYEKEERGRGNFPDRFSARQFPNYSSELNVNALLLGDSALYLCASSLLGDSNQPQHFGDGTRLSIL.

The chain employs TRBV12-3 or TRBV12-4 and TRBJ2-7; D is unclear. With 5 bases removed from V and 4 bases from J, the gap between germline ends came to 9 bases. The CDR3 is made up of 12 amino acids. CDR3 protein: CASSQETYEQYF. The CDR3 bases are TGTGCCAGCAGTCAGGAGACTTACGAGCAGTACTTC.

This clone was seen only once. The rearrangement uses TRBV19 and TRBJ1-1; D possibly corresponds to TRBD1 (5 bases). V shed 7 bases and J shed 3 bases, with 18 bases lying between them. The length of the CDR3 is 15 residues. Looked up from germline, CDR1 is LNHDA and CDR2 is SQIVND (reference sequence). The CDR3 region is CASTVWGGGDTEAFF. CDR3 nucleotides: TGTGCCAGTACCGTATGGGGGGGAGGGGACACTGAAGCTTTCTTT.

V and J are TRBV18 and TRBJ1-2; TRBD1 might be the D (5 bases). Germline values: CDR1 KGHSH, CDR2 LQKENI. This CDR3 has 14 residues. V was trimmed by 1 base and J by 4 bases, leaving 10 bases between them. The CDR3 region is CASSPRQTPYGYTF. The DNA of the CDR3 is TGTGCCAGCTCACCACGACAGACCCCCTATGGCTACACCTTC.